The TCR beta chain described here comes from a study of blood T cells in healthy people across ages (dated by TCRdb to about 2015). For context, the study as a whole: Template switching captured roughly one uniquely barcoded TCR beta cDNA molecule per two T cells in model experiments. The study measured age-related changes in TCR beta repertoire diversity using deep sequencing normalized with unique cDNA molecular identifiers. The donors were divided into four age groups: young (average around 16 years), middle-aged (approximately 39), aged (about 61) and long-lived (roughly 82). To avoid experimental bias, donors of different ages were distributed randomly across sequencing lanes. Using the same blood draw, the study looked at two additional independent replicas of 1 million unique cDNA reads for two donors, one aged 18 to 30 and the other aged 80 or older. Results the study describes overall, beyond this receptor: Compared with the aged group, the long-lived group had more naive CD4+ T cells, fewer expanded clones and increased TCR diversity, suggesting age selection. Conclusive comparison of naive and antigen-experienced compartments was prevented by the profiling of bulk unsorted PBMCs. Estimates of total diversity from one million sequenced T cells were regarded as lower bounds and underestimates. Because donor CMV infection status was unknown, age-related changes in expanded clonotypes were potentially confounded. There was a strong correlation between observed TCR beta diversity and the percentage of naive T cells measured by flow cytometry. As age increased, observed TCR beta diversity per million T cells dropped in a roughly linear way, and a significant reduction was already evident by age around 41.

With regard to this clonotype: Its antigen is still unknown. The sample holds no much larger clone one base away, and base qualities are not on file.

Library creation used 5' RACE. A second PCR of roughly 7 to 12 cycles was run with a J-beta primer mix and a sample-barcoded 5' primer. A unique molecular identifier was introduced onto each TCR beta cDNA molecule by a template-switch 5' adaptor carrying 12 random nucleotides. Each sample yielded at least 2.5 million CDR3-containing paired-end reads. The Mint cDNA synthesis kit, primed by a TRBC-specific oligonucleotide, was used to synthesize first-strand cDNA from all RNA. After uracil-DNA glycosylase treatment, a first 18-cycle PCR used universal primers M1SS and BC2_uni_R on all cDNA. On the authors' methods: Each sample was normalized by randomly selecting 1 million high-quality reads, each carrying a distinct molecular identifier. Instead of being binned into consensus sequences, reads with shared molecular identifiers were discarded. MiTCR, set to a Q25 quality threshold and the strictest error-elimination algorithm, was used for CDR3 identification, clonotype clustering and error correction. Lower-bound total TCR beta diversity was estimated with a nonparametric unseen species model using Euler transformation. TCRdb reanalyzed the raw reads on its own, using fastp at Q25 for trimming and MiXCR for clone calling, and kept in-frame beta chains. Each entry merges the rows of one CDR3 protein and shows their most common DNA and genes. TCRdb's processing, not the study's, gives the V and J calls here. Recorded for this sample are approximately 1,700,000 distinct CDR3 sequences; around 42% of them occurred a single time. The ten largest clones add up to 23% of the sample.

Systemically healthy Caucasian individuals from Russia, around 39 in total and aged roughly 6 to 90 years, were included as donors. Each donor gave around 9.5 milliliters of peripheral blood, collected into EDTA-treated Vacutainer tubes. PBMCs were isolated by Ficoll-Paque density-gradient centrifugation, with at least 7 million obtained per sample. Total RNA was extracted from PBMCs with Trizol reagent, with at least 6 micrograms obtained per sample. The percentages of naive CD45RAhigh/CD27high T cells were determined by flow cytometry on a PBMC aliquot from every donor. A distance of 13 bases separates the germline ends of V and J, which lose 5 bases and 6 bases respectively. Taken from cysteine to phenylalanine, the CDR3 has 12 residues. Only the CDR3 region is kept as DNA, spanning 36 bases read in frame from base 1. CDR1 DFQATT and CDR2 SNEGSKA are derived from the germline V gene (reference sequence).

The chain uses TRBV20-1 and TRBJ1-2; a confident D gene designation cannot be given. This receptor was obtained from a human donor in good health. Sample: blood. The CDR3 in this case is CSAPRSSDGYTF. The nucleotides are TGCAGTGCTCCTCGGAGCTCCGATGGCTACACCTTC.